Here is one TCR beta chain with its context. TCRdb re-called the RT-PCR reads with MiXCR, one entry per CDR3 protein. This sample yields around 700,000 distinct CDR3 sequences, of which approximately 15% are seen a single time; roughly 3.9% belongs to the top ten. Material: memory CD4+ T cells from blood. This TCR came from a female donor in good health, serving as a healthy control.

The CDR3 nucleotides are TGTGCCACCAGCAGAACCCCAGGGAGATACAATGAGCAGTTCTTC. This gives the protein CATSRTPGRYNEQFF. The genes are TRBV15 and TRBJ2-1; D might be TRBD1 or TRBD2, each matching 5 bases. The germline V gene has CDR1 LNHNV and CDR2 YYDKDF (reference sequence). Trimming took 2 bases from V and 4 from J, leaving 12 bases between them. This CDR3 has 15 residues.